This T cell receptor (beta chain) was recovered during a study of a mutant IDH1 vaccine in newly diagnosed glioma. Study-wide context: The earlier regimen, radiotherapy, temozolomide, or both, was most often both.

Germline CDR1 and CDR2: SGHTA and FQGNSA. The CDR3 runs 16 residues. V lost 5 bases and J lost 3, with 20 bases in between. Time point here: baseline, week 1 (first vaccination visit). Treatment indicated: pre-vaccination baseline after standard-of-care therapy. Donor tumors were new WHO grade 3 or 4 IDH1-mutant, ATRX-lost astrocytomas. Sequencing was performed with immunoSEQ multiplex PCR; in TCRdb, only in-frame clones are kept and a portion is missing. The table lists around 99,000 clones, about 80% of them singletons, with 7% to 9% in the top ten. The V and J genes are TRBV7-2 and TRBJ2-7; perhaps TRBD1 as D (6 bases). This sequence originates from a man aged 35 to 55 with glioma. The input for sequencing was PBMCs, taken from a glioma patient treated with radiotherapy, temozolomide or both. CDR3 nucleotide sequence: TGTGCCAGCAGCGTAGGACGCTCAGGGGTGAACTACGAGCAGTACTTC. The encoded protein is CASSVGRSGVNYEQYF.